These T cell receptor beta chains were read from a single sample in a study of CD8 T cells in ankylosing spondylitis. From the 5' RACE reads, TCRdb called clonotypes with MiXCR, one entry per CDR3 protein. The sample holds around 250,000 distinct CDR3 sequences, around a tenth seen once. The sample was blood, either unsorted or a sorted T cell fraction (not recorded which). The receptors stem from a male donor with ankylosing spondylitis or in good health (not recorded which). Both conserved end residues are part of each CDR3. The order of the fields is D gene, J gene, clone size, V gene, CDR3 protein, CDR3 DNA. D genes are given only for firm matches. The size field is filled for only some rows; it gives once, few, many or a size class.

TRBD1 | TRBJ1-1 | many | TRBV20-1 | CSAGQGGAEAFF | TGCAGTGCGGGGCAGGGGGGCGCTGAAGCTTTCTTT
NA | TRBJ1-6 | NA | TRBV7-2 | CASSRQGWDNSPLHF | TGTGCCAGCAGCAGGCAGGGGTGGGATAATTCACCCCTCCACTTT
NA | TRBJ2-4 | NA | TRBV2 | CAGFGAGLAKNIQYF | TGTGCCGGGTTCGGGGCAGGACTAGCCAAAAACATTCAGTACTTC
NA | TRBJ2-3 | NA | TRBV7-6 | CASSLGNADTQYF | TGTGCCAGCAGCTTAGGCAACGCGGATACGCAGTATTTT
NA | TRBJ2-1 | many | TRBV5-1 | CASSQDRTNEQFF | TGCGCCAGCAGCCAAGATAGAACTAATGAGCAGTTCTTC
TRBD1 | TRBJ2-7 | many | TRBV20-1 | CSAPGTGGSEQYF | TGCAGTGCCCCCGGGACAGGGGGCTCCGAGCAGTACTTC
TRBD1 | TRBJ1-2 | many | TRBV4-1 | CASSPGQAFGGYTF | TGCGCCAGCAGCCCGGGACAGGCCTTTGGCGGCTACACCTTC
TRBD2 | TRBJ2-1 | many | TRBV28 | CASSFLARTSEQFF | TGTGCCAGCAGTTTTCTAGCTAGGACTAGTGAGCAGTTCTTC
NA | TRBJ2-2 | many | TRBV9 | CASSAGVLVGELFF | TGTGCCAGCAGCGCGGGGGTTTTAGTCGGGGAGCTGTTTTTT
TRBD2 | TRBJ2-3 | NA | TRBV11-2 | CASTHGAGEADTQYF | TGTGCCAGCACTCACGGAGCGGGAGAGGCAGATACGCAGTATTTT
NA | TRBJ2-2 | NA | TRBV12-3/TRBV12-4 | CASMVEGAGGELFF | TGTGCCAGCATGGTGGAGGGGGCCGGCGGGGAGCTGTTTTTT
TRBD1 | TRBJ1-1 | many | TRBV24-1 | CATAKEDRAVEAFF | TGTGCCACCGCAAAGGAGGACAGGGCGGTTGAAGCTTTCTTT
NA | TRBJ1-1 | many | TRBV6-5 | CASSYGQFTEAFF | TGTGCCAGCAGTTATGGACAGTTCACTGAAGCTTTCTTT
TRBD1 | TRBJ1-6 | many | TRBV20-1 | CSAQGGLGSPLHF | TGCAGTGCTCAGGGGGGGTTGGGATCACCCCTCCACTTT
NA | TRBJ2-5 | NA | TRBV5-1 | CASSLVWAGQETQYF | TGCGCCAGCAGCTTGGTTTGGGCAGGTCAGGAGACCCAGTACTTC
NA | TRBJ2-3 | few | TRBV7-9 | CASSPSLRSTDTQYF | TGTGCCAGCAGCCCCTCGCTCCGTAGCACAGATACGCAGTATTTT
NA | TRBJ1-1 | many | TRBV15 | CATRDQVRRAFF | TGTGCCACCCGGGACCAAGTTAGGAGAGCTTTCTTT
NA | TRBJ1-4 | many | TRBV20-1 | CSARRDHLGNEKLFF | TGCAGTGCTAGGCGGGACCACCTTGGGAATGAAAAACTGTTTTTT
NA | TRBJ2-5 | many | TRBV19 | CASSMGTSRGETQYF | TGTGCCAGTAGTATGGGCACCTCTAGAGGAGAGACCCAGTACTTC
NA | TRBJ1-1 | many | TRBV20-1 | CSARDPGMNTEAFF | TGCAGTGCTAGAGATCCCGGGATGAACACTGAAGCTTTCTTT
NA | TRBJ2-3 | many | TRBV5-8 | CASSNALGVGADTQYF | TGTGCCAGCAGCAACGCGCTGGGGGTAGGCGCAGATACGCAGTATTTT
NA | TRBJ2-5 | many | TRBV5-1 | CASSLGTVQETQYF | TGCGCCAGCAGCTTGGGGACGGTGCAAGAGACCCAGTACTTC
NA | TRBJ2-1 | many | TRBV12-3/TRBV12-4 | CASTGLSYNEQFF | TGTGCCAGCACGGGACTGTCCTACAATGAGCAGTTCTTC
NA | TRBJ2-5 | many | TRBV12-3/TRBV12-4 | CASSDTPTALGFQETQYF | TGTGCCAGCAGCGACACTCCGACAGCCCTGGGTTTCCAAGAGACCCAGTACTTC
TRBD1 | TRBJ2-5 | NA | TRBV5-4 | CASSLPDRDQETQYF | TGTGCCAGCAGCTTACCGGACAGGGATCAAGAGACCCAGTACTTC
TRBD2 | TRBJ2-3 | NA | TRBV6-1 | CASSERGAGAEDTQYF | TGTGCCAGCAGTGAAAGGGGAGCGGGAGCCGAAGATACGCAGTATTTT
NA | TRBJ2-7 | many | TRBV28 | CASSNGTLYEQYF | TGTGCCAGCAGTAACGGAACCCTCTACGAGCAGTACTTC
TRBD2 | TRBJ2-7 | many | TRBV29-1 | CSVVPGGTSLGYEQYF | TGCAGCGTTGTGCCAGGAGGGACTAGCCTGGGGTACGAGCAGTACTTC